This TCR beta chain was sequenced in a study of response to subunit inactivated influenza vaccine. As to this clonotype: Its antigen is unidentified.

From the RT-PCR reads, TCRdb called clonotypes with MiXCR, one entry per CDR3 protein. The data contain around 200,000 distinct CDR3 sequences, about 15% of them seen just once; the ten biggest clones take up roughly 25%. Germline V gene data show CDR1 as MDHEN and CDR2 as SYDVKM. The CDR3 is 12 residues long. With 4 bases removed from V and 7 bases from J, the gap between germline ends came to 11 bases. Study-level points and caveats: The study's authors posited that every seasonal influenza vaccination enlists few new T cells.

The V gene is TRBV28, the J gene TRBJ2-7, with D possibly being TRBD1 or TRBD2 (5 bases each). This clonotype was obtained from a man aged 50 to 59 who received an inactivated influenza vaccine. Sequencing used CD8+ T cells sorted from PBMCs, obtained more than 4 days after vaccination. The CDR3 nucleotides are TGTGCCAGCAGTTGGGGAGACAGTGAGCAGTACTTC. Translated, it gives CASSWGDSEQYF. Full variable domain (missing parts from reference TRBV28 and TRBJ2-7): DVKVTQSSRYLVKRTGEKVFLECVQDMDHENMFWYRQDPGLGLRLIYFSYDVKMKEKGDIPEGYSVSREKKERFSLILESASTNQTSMYLCASSWGDSEQYFGPGTRLTVT.